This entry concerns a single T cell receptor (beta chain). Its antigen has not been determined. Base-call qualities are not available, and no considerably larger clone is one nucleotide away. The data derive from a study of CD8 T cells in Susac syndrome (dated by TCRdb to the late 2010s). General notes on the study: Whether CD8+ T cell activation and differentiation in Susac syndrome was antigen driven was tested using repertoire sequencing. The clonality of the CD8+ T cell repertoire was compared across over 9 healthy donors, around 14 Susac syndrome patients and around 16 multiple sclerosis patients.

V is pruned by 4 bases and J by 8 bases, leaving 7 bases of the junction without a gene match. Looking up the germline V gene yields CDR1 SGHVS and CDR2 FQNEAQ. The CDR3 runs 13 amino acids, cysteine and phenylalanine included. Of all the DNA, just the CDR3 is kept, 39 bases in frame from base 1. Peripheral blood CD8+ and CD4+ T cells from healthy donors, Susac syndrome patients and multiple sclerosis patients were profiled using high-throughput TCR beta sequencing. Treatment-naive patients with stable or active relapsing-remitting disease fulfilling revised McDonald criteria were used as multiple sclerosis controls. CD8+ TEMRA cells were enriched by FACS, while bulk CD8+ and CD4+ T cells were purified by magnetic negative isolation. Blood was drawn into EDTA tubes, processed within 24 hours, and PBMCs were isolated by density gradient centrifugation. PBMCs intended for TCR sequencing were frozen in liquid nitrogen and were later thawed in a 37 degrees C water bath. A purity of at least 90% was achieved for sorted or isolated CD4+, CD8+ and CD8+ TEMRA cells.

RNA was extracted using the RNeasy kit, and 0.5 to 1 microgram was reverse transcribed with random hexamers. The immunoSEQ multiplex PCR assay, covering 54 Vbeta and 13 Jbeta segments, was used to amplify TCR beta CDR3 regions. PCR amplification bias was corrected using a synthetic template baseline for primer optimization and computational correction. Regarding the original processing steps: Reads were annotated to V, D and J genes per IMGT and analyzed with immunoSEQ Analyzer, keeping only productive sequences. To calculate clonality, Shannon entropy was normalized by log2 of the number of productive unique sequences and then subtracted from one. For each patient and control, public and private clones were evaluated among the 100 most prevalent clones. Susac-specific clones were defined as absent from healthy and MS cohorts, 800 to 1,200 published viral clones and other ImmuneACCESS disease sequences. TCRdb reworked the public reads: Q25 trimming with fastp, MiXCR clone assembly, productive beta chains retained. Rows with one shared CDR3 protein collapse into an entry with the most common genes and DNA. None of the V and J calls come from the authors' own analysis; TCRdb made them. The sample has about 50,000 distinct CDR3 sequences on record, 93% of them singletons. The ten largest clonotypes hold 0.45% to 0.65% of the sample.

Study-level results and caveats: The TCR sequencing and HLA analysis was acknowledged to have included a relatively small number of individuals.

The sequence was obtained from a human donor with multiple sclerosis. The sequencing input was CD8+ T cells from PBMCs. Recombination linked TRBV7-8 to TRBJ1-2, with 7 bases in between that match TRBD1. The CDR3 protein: CASSSLTGTGYTF. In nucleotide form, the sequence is TGTGCCAGCAGCTCCTTGACAGGGACCGGCTACACCTTC.